One T cell receptor (beta chain) is described in this entry. The antigen is not known. The sample belongs to a study of blood T cells in healthy people across ages. Study-wide findings and caveats: Fewer expanded clones and more diversity marked long-lived versus aged donors.

A second 7 to 11 cycle PCR used barcoded and J-beta primers. TCRdb re-called the 5' RACE reads with MiXCR, one entry per CDR3 protein. Found here are some 800,000 distinct CDR3 sequences, 25% of them singletons; the top ten hold approximately 3.7%. Germline CDR1 and CDR2: SNHLY and FYNNEI. CDR3 length equals 12 residues. The sample was also reused in another study, on T cells of mothers and their children. From that paper: The donors comprised more than 5 children and their three healthy Caucasian mothers.

The clonotype originates from a boy between 10 and 17 years old in good health. Sequencing input: blood. This chain connects TRBV2 to TRBJ2-5; the D gene is possibly TRBD2 (5 bases). The end of the DNA fits TRBJ2-1 better, so the J call may be wrong. The CDR3 nucleotides are TGTGCCAGCAGAGGACTGCTACTGGGGCAGTTCTTC. Its protein is CASRGLLLGQFF.